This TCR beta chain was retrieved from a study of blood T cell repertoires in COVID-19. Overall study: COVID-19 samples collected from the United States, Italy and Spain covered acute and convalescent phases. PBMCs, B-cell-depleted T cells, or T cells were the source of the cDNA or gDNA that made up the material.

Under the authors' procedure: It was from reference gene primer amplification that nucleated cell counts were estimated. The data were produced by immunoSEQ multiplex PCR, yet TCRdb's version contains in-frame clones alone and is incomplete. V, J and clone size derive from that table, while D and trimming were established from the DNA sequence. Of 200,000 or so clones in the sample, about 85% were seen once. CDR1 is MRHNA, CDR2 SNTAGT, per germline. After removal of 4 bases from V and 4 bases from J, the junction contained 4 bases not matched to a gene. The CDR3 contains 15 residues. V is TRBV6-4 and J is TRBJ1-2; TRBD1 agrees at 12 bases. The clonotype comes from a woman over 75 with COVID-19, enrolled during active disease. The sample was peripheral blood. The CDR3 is CASSVGTGGSYGYTF. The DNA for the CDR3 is TGTGCCAGCAGTGTTGGGACAGGGGGCTCCTATGGCTACACCTTC.